The sample holds a few counts of the clone carrying this T cell receptor beta chain. Its antigen is not identified. This sample was included in a study of T-cell memory formation after mild COVID-19. Study overall: Among the donors, TCR clusters were largely specific to each donor.

TCRdb re-derived calls from the 5' RACE reads in MiXCR, one entry per CDR3 protein. The table has some 150,000 distinct CDR3 sequences, about a fifth seen once. This CDR3 is 14 amino acids long. Germline V gene data show CDR1 as DFQATT and CDR2 as SNEGSKA (reference sequence). The V and J ends lost 2 bases and 4 bases respectively, with 15 bases between them. Findings and caveats of the study: The CD4+ clones that contracted clustered mainly within CM and EM, and the CD8+ clones concentrated in EMRA. Clones that got smaller from day 15 to 85 had even CD4/CD8, while clones growing later tipped toward CD4+.

This clonotype was sampled from an adult woman who had mild COVID-19 (a few samples of this study predate the infection). Cell type and time point are not known. The J gene is TRBJ2-7, the V gene TRBV20-1; no definite D call. Sequencing input: PBMCs or a T cell subset sorted from them (not recorded which). CDR3 DNA sequence: TGCAGTGCTAGACCGTTCGCGGAGCCGTACGAGCAGTACTTC. This sequence encodes CSARPFAEPYEQYF.